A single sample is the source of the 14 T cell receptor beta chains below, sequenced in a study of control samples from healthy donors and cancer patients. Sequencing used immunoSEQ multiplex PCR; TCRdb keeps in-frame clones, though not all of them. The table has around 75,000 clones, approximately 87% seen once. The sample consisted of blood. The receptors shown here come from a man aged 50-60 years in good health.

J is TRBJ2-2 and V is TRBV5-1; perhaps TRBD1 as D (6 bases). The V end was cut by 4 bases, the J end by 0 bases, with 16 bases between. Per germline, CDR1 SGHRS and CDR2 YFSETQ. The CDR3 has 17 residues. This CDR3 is CASSPAGTIANTGELFF. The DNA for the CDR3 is TGCGCCAGCAGCCCCGCCGGGACAATCGCGAACACCGGGGAGCTGTTTTTT.

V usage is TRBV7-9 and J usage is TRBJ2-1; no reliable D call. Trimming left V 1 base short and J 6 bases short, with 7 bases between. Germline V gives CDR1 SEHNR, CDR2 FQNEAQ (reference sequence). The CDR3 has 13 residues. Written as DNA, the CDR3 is TGTGCCAGCAGCTTAGTTTACGCCAATGAGCAGTTCTTC. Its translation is CASSLVYANEQFF.

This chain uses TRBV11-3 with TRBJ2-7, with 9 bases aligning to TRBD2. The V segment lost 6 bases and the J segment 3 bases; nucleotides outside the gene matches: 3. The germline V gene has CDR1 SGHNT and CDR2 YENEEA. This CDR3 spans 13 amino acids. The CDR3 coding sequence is TGTGCCAGCAGTCCGACTAGCGGCTACGAGCAGTACTTC. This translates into CASSPTSGYEQYF.

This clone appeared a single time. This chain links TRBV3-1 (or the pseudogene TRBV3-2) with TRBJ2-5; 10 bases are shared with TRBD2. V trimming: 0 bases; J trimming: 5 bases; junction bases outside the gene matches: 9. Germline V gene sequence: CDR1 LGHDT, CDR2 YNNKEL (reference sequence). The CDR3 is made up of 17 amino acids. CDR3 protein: CASSQDPAGGHVETQYF. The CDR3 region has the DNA TGTGCCAGCAGCCAAGACCCAGCGGGGGGGCATGTTGAGACCCAGTACTTC.

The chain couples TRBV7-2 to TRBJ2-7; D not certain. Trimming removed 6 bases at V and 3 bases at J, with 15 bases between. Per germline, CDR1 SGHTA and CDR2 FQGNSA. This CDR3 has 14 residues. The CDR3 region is CASSKARGVYEQYF. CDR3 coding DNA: TGTGCCAGCAGTAAGGCTAGAGGAGTCTACGAGCAGTACTTC.

The CDR3 DNA reads as TGTGCCAGCAGCGTAGATGACCTAGCCAAAAACATTCAGTACTTC. Its protein is CASSVDDLAKNIQYF. This chain links TRBV9 with TRBJ2-4; no reliable D call. Trimming shortened V by 0 bases and J by 0 bases, and 7 bases separated the two germline ends. The CDR3 has 15 residues. Germline CDR1 is SGDLS and CDR2 is YYNGEE.

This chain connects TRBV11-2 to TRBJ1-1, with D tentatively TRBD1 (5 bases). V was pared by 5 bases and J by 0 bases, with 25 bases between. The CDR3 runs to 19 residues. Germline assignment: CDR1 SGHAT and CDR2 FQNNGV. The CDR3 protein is CASSRGLTGAEWLNTEAFF. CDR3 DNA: TGTGCCAGCAGCCGAGGGCTCACCGGGGCTGAGTGGTTGAACACTGAAGCTTTCTTT.

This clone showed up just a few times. The CDR3 region has the DNA TGTGCCAGCAGTGAAGGGGCAGGGGGCAATGAGCAGTTCTTC. Amino acid sequence: CASSEGAGGNEQFF. The chain combines TRBV6-1 with TRBJ2-1; 7 bases are shared with TRBD1. Germline CDR1 MNHNS, CDR2 SASEGT. CDR3 length: 14 residues. The V and J ends lost 1 base and 6 bases, in that order; junction bases with no gene match: 3.

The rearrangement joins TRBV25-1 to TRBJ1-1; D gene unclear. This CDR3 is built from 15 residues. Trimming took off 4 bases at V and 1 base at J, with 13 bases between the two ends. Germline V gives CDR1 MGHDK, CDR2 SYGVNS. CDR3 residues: CASSGPGEGNTEAFF. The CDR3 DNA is TGTGCCAGCAGTGGACCCGGGGAGGGGAACACTGAAGCTTTCTTT.

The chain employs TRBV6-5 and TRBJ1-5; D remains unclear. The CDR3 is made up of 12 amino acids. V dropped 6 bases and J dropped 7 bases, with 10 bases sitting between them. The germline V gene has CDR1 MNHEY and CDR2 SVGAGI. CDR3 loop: CASRLKGQPQHF. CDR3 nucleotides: TGTGCCAGCAGGTTAAAAGGGCAGCCCCAGCATTTT.

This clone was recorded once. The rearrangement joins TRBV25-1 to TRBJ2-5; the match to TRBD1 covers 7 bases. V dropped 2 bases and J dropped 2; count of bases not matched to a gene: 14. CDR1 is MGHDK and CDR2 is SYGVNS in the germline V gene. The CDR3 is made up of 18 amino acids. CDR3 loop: CASSEKLANRGDQETQYF. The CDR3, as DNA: TGTGCCAGCAGTGAAAAGTTAGCGAACAGGGGCGATCAAGAGACCCAGTACTTC.

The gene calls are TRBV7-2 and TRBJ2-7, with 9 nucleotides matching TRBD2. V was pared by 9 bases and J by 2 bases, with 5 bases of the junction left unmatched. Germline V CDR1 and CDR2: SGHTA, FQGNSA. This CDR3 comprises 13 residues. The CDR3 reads CASQIAGAYEQYF. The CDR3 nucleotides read TGTGCCAGTCAGATAGCGGGAGCCTACGAGCAGTACTTC.

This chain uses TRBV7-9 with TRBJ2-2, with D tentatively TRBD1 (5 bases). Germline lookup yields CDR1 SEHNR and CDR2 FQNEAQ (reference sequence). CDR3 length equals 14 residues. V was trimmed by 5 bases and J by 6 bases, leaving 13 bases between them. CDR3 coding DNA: TGTGCCAGCAGCCTACAGGAACTGGCCGGGGAGCTGTTTTTT. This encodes CASSLQELAGELFF.

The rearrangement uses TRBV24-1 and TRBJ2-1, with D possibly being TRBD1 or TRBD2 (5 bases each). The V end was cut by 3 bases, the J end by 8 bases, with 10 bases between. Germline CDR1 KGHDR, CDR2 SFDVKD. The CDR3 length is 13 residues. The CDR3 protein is CATSDVLGDEQFF. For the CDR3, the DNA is TGTGCCACCAGTGATGTACTGGGGGATGAGCAGTTCTTC.